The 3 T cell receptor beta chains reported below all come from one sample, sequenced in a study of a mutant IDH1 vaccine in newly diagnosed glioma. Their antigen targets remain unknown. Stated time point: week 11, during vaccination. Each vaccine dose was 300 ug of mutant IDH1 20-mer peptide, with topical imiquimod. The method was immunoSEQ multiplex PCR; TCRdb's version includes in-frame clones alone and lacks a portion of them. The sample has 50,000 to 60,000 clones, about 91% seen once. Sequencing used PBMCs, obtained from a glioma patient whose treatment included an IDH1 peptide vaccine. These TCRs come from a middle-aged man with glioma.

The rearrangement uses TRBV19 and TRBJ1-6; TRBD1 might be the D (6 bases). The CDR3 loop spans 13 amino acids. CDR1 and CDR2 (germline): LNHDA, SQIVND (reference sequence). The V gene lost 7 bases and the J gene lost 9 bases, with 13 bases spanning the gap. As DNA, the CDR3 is TGTGCCAGTACCAACAGGGAAAGTTCACCCCTCCACTTT. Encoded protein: CASTNRESSPLHF.

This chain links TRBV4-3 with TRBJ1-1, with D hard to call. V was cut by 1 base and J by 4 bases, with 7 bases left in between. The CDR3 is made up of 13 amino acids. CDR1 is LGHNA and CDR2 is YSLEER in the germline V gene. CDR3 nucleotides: TGCGCCAGCAGCCAAGGGGCCTCCACTGAAGCTTTCTTT. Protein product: CASSQGASTEAFF.

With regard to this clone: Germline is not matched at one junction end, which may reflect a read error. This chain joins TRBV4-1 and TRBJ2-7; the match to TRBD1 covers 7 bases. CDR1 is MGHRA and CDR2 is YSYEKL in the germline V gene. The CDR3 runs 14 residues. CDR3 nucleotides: TGTGCCAGCAGCCCCCGGGACAGAGCCTACGAGCAGTACTTC. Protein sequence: CASSPRDRAYEQYF.